The rows below give T cell receptor beta chains drawn from one sample of a study of blood T cell repertoires in COVID-19. Sequencing used immunoSEQ multiplex PCR; TCRdb keeps in-frame clones, though not all of them. The sample has tens of thousands of clones; more than 70% are singletons. The sequenced sample was peripheral blood. These TCRs come from a man aged 30 to 39 with COVID-19, enrolled during active disease. Each CDR3 is given with its conserved first and last residue. D genes are given only for firm matches. Rows may omit the clone size; those that give it use once, few, many or a size class.

D,size,V,J,CDR3,DNA
NA,NA,TRBV7-9,TRBJ2-2,CASSLAIVGRNTGELFF,TGTGCCAGCAGCTTAGCAATTGTGGGGAGGAACACCGGGGAGCTGTTTTTT
TRBD1,NA,TRBV6-4,TRBJ1-6,CASSKEGQGESPLHF,TGTGCCAGCAGTAAGGAGGGGCAGGGGGAATCACCCCTCCACTTT
TRBD1,NA,TRBV27,TRBJ1-6,CASRGGTGGVSSYNSPLHF,TGTGCCAGCAGGGGGGGGACAGGGGGCGTAAGCTCCTATAATTCACCCCTCCACTTT
NA,NA,TRBV27,TRBJ2-5,CASMSLWAGETQYF,TGTGCCAGCATGTCTCTCTGGGCGGGGGAGACCCAGTACTTC
TRBD1,NA,TRBV30,TRBJ2-5,CAWSLQDRETQYF,TGTGCCTGGAGTCTTCAGGACAGGGAGACCCAGTACTTC
NA,NA,TRBV7-6,TRBJ2-1,CASSPGSSGYNEQFF,TGTGCCAGCAGCCCGGGGAGCTCGGGCTACAATGAGCAGTTCTTC
NA,NA,TRBV7-2,TRBJ2-1,CASSPSVAAYNEQFF,TGTGCCAGCAGCCCCTCAGTAGCGGCATACAATGAGCAGTTCTTC
NA,NA,TRBV5-4,TRBJ2-5,CASSPTSVGGGKTQYF,TGTGCCAGCAGCCCCACGAGCGTCGGCGGTGGAAAGACCCAGTACTTC
NA,NA,TRBV27,TRBJ2-1,CASSDLGQPYNEQFF,TGTGCCAGCAGTGACTTAGGACAGCCATACAATGAGCAGTTCTTC
NA,NA,TRBV13,TRBJ2-1,CASSLSVGAGYNEQFF,TGTGCCAGCAGCCTGTCCGTTGGGGCTGGTTACAATGAGCAGTTCTTC
NA,many,TRBV6-4,TRBJ2-5,CASSEIDNQETQYF,TGTGCCAGCAGTGAGATTGACAACCAAGAGACCCAGTACTTC
NA,NA,TRBV12-3/TRBV12-4,TRBJ2-3,CASSPGQIDTQYF,TGTGCCAGCAGTCCCGGACAGATAGATACGCAGTATTTT
NA,NA,TRBV7-2,TRBJ2-1,CASSPEGVEQFF,TGTGCCAGCAGCCCCGAGGGAGTTGAGCAGTTCTTC
TRBD1,NA,TRBV11-3,TRBJ2-3,CASSLGTGVSTDTQYF,TGTGCCAGCAGCTTAGGGACAGGGGTTTCCACAGATACGCAGTATTTT
NA,NA,TRBV6-4,TRBJ2-2,CASSDSTNTGELFF,TGTGCCAGCAGTGACTCCACGAACACCGGGGAGCTGTTTTTT
TRBD1,NA,TRBV30,TRBJ1-1,CAWRRRGPVNTEAFF,TGTGCCTGGAGACGGAGGGGGCCGGTGAACACTGAAGCTTTCTTT
TRBD1,once,TRBV9,TRBJ1-1,CASRRGRGNTEAFF,TGTGCCAGCCGCAGGGGGCGTGGGAACACTGAAGCTTTCTTT
NA,NA,TRBV27,TRBJ2-7,CASSLLMNSEQYF,TGTGCCAGCAGTTTACTGATGAACTCCGAGCAGTACTTC
NA,once,TRBV30,TRBJ1-2,CAWSVQYRAGVGYTF,TGTGCCTGGAGTGTACAGTATAGGGCAGGGGTTGGCTACACCTTC
NA,NA,TRBV7-3,TRBJ2-1,CASSIPGLEQFF,TGTGCCAGCAGCATCCCCGGGTTGGAGCAGTTCTTC
NA,NA,TRBV7-9,TRBJ1-3,CASSFERGTDGNTIYF,TGTGCCAGCAGCTTCGAGCGCGGGACGGATGGAAACACCATATATTTT
NA,NA,TRBV6-1,TRBJ2-4,CASSDEDEGAKNIQYF,TGTGCCAGCAGTGATGAAGACGAGGGAGCCAAAAACATTCAGTACTTC
NA,few,TRBV28,TRBJ1-4,CASSLGGRHEKLFF,TGTGCCAGCAGTTTGGGGGGAAGGCATGAAAAACTGTTTTTT
TRBD1,NA,TRBV29-1,TRBJ1-2,CSVAWVRDRELNYGYTF,TGCAGCGTTGCATGGGTCCGGGACAGGGAACTCAACTATGGCTACACCTTC
NA,NA,TRBV4-3,TRBJ1-3,CASSQDQGPSGNTIYF,TGCGCCAGCAGCCAAGACCAGGGGCCATCTGGAAACACCATATATTTT
TRBD1,NA,TRBV12-3/TRBV12-4,TRBJ1-2,CASSTGQVKGYTF,TGTGCCAGCAGTACGGGACAGGTAAAAGGCTACACCTTC
NA,NA,TRBV4-2,TRBJ1-1,CASSQDVTGYFTEAFF,TGTGCCAGCAGCCAAGATGTAACGGGGTATTTCACTGAAGCTTTCTTT
NA,NA,TRBV18,TRBJ2-7,CASSPPNRARRDYEQYF,TGTGCCAGCTCACCACCGAATCGAGCCCGCAGGGACTACGAGCAGTACTTC
TRBD1,once,TRBV7-8,TRBJ2-7,CASSSVGQTYEQYF,TGTGCCAGCAGCTCTGTGGGACAGACCTACGAGCAGTACTTC
NA,NA,TRBV3-1/TRBV3-2,TRBJ2-5,CASSSVLHQETQYF,TGTGCCAGCAGCTCCGTACTCCACCAAGAGACCCAGTACTTC
TRBD1,NA,TRBV23-1,TRBJ1-2,CASSQEGAKPSPLYGYTF,TGCGCCAGCAGTCAAGAGGGGGCGAAACCTTCCCCCTTATATGGCTACACCTTC
TRBD2,NA,TRBV5-6,TRBJ2-7,CASSLGGGISYEQYF,TGTGCCAGCAGCTTGGGCGGGGGGATCTCCTACGAGCAGTACTTC
TRBD1,NA,TRBV15,TRBJ2-5,CATSRGTGDVGTQYF,TGTGCCACCAGCAGAGGGACAGGGGATGTTGGGACCCAGTACTTC
NA,few,TRBV11-3,TRBJ2-2,CASSLFGDTGELFF,TGTGCCAGCAGCTTATTCGGGGACACCGGGGAGCTGTTTTTT
NA,NA,TRBV9,TRBJ2-2,CASSIDTNTGELFF,TGTGCCAGCAGCATCGACACTAACACCGGGGAGCTGTTTTTT
TRBD2,once,TRBV3-1/TRBV3-2,TRBJ2-1,CASSGPTLGTRAINEQFF,TGTGCCAGCAGCGGTCCTACGCTCGGGACTAGAGCGATCAATGAGCAGTTCTTC
NA,NA,TRBV5-6,TRBJ2-5,CASSPGEVGSGETQYF,TGTGCCAGCAGCCCGGGGGAGGTCGGATCGGGGGAGACCCAGTACTTC
NA,large,TRBV12-3/TRBV12-4,TRBJ2-5,CASSPGHWETQYF,TGTGCCAGCAGTCCGGGACATTGGGAGACCCAGTACTTC
TRBD2,NA,TRBV5-3,TRBJ2-5,CAGCASGGETQYF,TGTGCCGGCTGCGCTAGCGGGGGGGAGACCCAGTACTTC
TRBD1,NA,TRBV29-1,TRBJ1-5,CSVGTGDSNQPQHF,TGCAGCGTCGGGACAGGGGACAGCAATCAGCCCCAGCATTTT
TRBD1,NA,TRBV27,TRBJ1-2,CASSLGTERGYGYTF,TGTGCCAGCAGTTTAGGGACAGAGAGGGGCTATGGCTACACCTTC
NA,once,TRBV12-3/TRBV12-4,TRBJ1-5,CASSQQGSQPQHF,TGTGCCAGCAGTCAACAGGGCTCTCAGCCCCAGCATTTT
NA,NA,TRBV6-4,TRBJ2-1,CASSGGSPDNEQFF,TGTGCCAGCAGTGGAGGGAGTCCTGACAATGAGCAGTTCTTC
NA,few,TRBV19,TRBJ1-5,CASSIVGGALTQPQHF,TGTGCCAGTAGTATAGTAGGGGGGGCGCTTACCCAGCCCCAGCATTTT
TRBD2,NA,TRBV19,TRBJ2-1,CASSRYVASGRGDHNEQFF,TGTGCCAGTAGCCGGTATGTTGCTAGCGGGAGGGGAGATCACAATGAGCAGTTCTTC
NA,NA,TRBV19,TRBJ2-1,CASSTGGGPNEQFF,TGTGCCAGTAGTACGGGGGGCGGGCCCAATGAGCAGTTCTTC
NA,NA,TRBV27,TRBJ2-7,CASSLSGSYEQYF,TGTGCCAGCAGTTTATCGGGCAGCTACGAGCAGTACTTC
NA,NA,TRBV19,TRBJ2-7,CASSRQANSYEQYF,TGTGCCAGTAGTCGACAGGCGAATTCCTACGAGCAGTACTTC